One sample yielded the 18 T cell receptor beta chains listed below, sequenced in a study of T cells after posttransplantation cyclophosphamide. Here immunoSEQ multiplex PCR was the method, and the copy in TCRdb shows in-frame clones only, minus some. The repertoire consists of tens of thousands of clones, none detected only once. The specimen sequenced was PBMCs. These receptors all stem from a woman in her forties or fifties in good health and a related stem cell transplant donor.

This clone was detected only a few times. The V and J genes are TRBV15 and TRBJ2-3; D possibly corresponds to TRBD2 (5 bases). Germline V gene data show CDR1 as LNHNV and CDR2 as YYDKDF (reference sequence). V was cut by 5 bases and J by 2 bases, with 17 bases left in between. This CDR3 has 16 residues. The CDR3 here is CATSVDLAEITDTQYF. For the CDR3, the DNA is TGTGCCACCAGCGTGGACCTAGCCGAAATCACAGATACGCAGTATTTT.

This clone was detected many times. V gene TRBV5-1 combines with J gene TRBJ2-7, with D perhaps matching TRBD1 (5 bases). Per germline, CDR1 SGHRS and CDR2 YFSETQ. This CDR3 has 14 amino acids. V was pared by 8 bases and J by 3 bases, with 18 bases between. CDR3 in DNA: TGCGCCAGTGCGGAGACAGCGTTTTACTACGAGCAGTACTTC. Translation: CASAETAFYYEQYF. Together with reference TRBV5-1 and TRBJ2-7, the CDR3 gives the full variable domain: KAGVTQTPRYLIKTRGQQVTLSCSPISGHRSVSWYQQTPGQGLQFLFEYFSETQRNKGNFPGRFSGRQFSNSRSEMNVSTLELGDSALYLCASAETAFYYEQYFGPGTRLTVT.

At least ten counts were recorded for this clone. V is TRBV12-3 or TRBV12-4 and J is TRBJ1-2; 7 bases agree with TRBD1. This CDR3 is built from 16 residues. J was trimmed by 4 bases and V by 5 bases; bases with no gene match: 13. In nucleotides, the CDR3 is TGTGCCAGCAGTCCGATCGGACAGGAGCACGGCTATGGCTACACCTTC. Encoded protein: CASSPIGQEHGYGYTF.

This clone was counted ten times or more. The CDR3 DNA reads as TGTGCCAGCAGTTTAGTCCCTAGAGCCGAGCAGTACTTC. It specifies CASSLVPRAEQYF. This chain links TRBV27 with TRBJ2-7; D unclear. This CDR3 contains 13 residues. The germline CDR1 and CDR2 sequences are MNHEY and SMNVEV (reference sequence). The V gene lost 2 bases and the J gene lost 6 bases, with 11 bases spanning the gap.

In its sample, this clone was seen many times. The chain recombines TRBV7-3 with TRBJ1-1, with unresolved D. The CDR3 has 13 residues. Germline CDR1 and CDR2: SGHTA and FQGTGA. Trimming took 1 base from V and 0 from J, leaving 3 bases between them. The CDR3 reads CASSLSVNTEAFF. The CDR3, as DNA: TGTGCCAGCAGCTTAAGCGTGAACACTGAAGCTTTCTTT.

This clone occurred many times. The chain recombines TRBV5-6 with TRBJ2-1; 8 bases match TRBD1. This CDR3 region has 15 residues. The V and J ends lost 5 bases and 9 bases, in that order; junction bases with no gene match: 13. Germline values: CDR1 SGHDT, CDR2 YYEEEE. The CDR3 DNA follows: TGTGCCAGCAGTCCCATCGGACAGGGTTTAGGTGAGCAGTTCTTC. This gives the protein CASSPIGQGLGEQFF. The complete variable domain, with remaining parts taken from reference TRBV5-6 and TRBJ2-1, reads DAGVTQSPTHLIKTRGQQVTLRCSPKSGHDTVSWYQQALGQGPQFIFQYYEEEERQRGNFPDRFSGHQFPNYSSELNVNALLLGDSALYLCASSPIGQGLGEQFFGPGTRLTVL.

This clone was observed a handful of times. CDR3 in DNA: TGTGCCACCAGTGATCCCCGAGGTGCGGGAGAGACCCAGTACTTC. Translation gives CATSDPRGAGETQYF. The chain joins TRBV24-1 to TRBJ2-5; weak D call: TRBD2 (5 bases). The CDR3 runs to 15 residues. CDR1 and CDR2 from the germline V gene are KGHDR and SFDVKD. The V end was cut by 3 bases, the J end by 4 bases, with 14 bases between.

This clone occurred many times. The J gene is TRBJ1-1, the V gene TRBV12-3 or TRBV12-4; D remains ambiguous. With 1 base removed from V and 0 bases from J, the gap between germline ends came to 9 bases. This CDR3 comprises 15 residues. In nucleotides, the CDR3 is TGTGCCAGCAGTTTAGGGCGGGGATTGAACACTGAAGCTTTCTTT. It specifies CASSLGRGLNTEAFF.

Many counts were recorded for this clone. The chain joins TRBV6-2 or TRBV6-3 to TRBJ1-1; 9 bases match TRBD1. The CDR3 length is 13 residues. The V segment lost 6 bases and the J segment 8 bases; nucleotides outside the gene matches: 7. In germline, CDR1 is MNHEY, CDR2 SVGEGT. The chain's CDR3 is CASSGGQGAEAFF. The CDR3 DNA follows: TGTGCCAGCAGCGGGGGACAGGGTGCCGAAGCTTTCTTT.

There are many counts of this clone. The rearrangement joins TRBV6-1 to TRBJ2-7; 9 bases are shared with TRBD2. Unmatched junction bases numbered 10, after V lost 7 bases and J lost 3 bases. This CDR3 has 15 amino acids. Germline V lookup: CDR1 MNHNS, CDR2 SASEGT. CDR3 nucleotides: TGTGCCAGCACCCGGCGGGGGGGGGACATCTACGAGCAGTACTTC. Encoded protein: CASTRRGGDIYEQYF.

This clone was observed a handful of times. This chain connects TRBV7-7 to TRBJ2-5; TRBD2 is a possible D gene (5 bases). Looked up from germline, CDR1 is SSHAT and CDR2 is FNYEAQ (reference sequence). V dropped 4 bases and J dropped 5 bases, with 11 bases sitting between them. The CDR3 covers 13 residues. In nucleotides, the CDR3 is TGTGCCAGCAGCTCGCTAGCCTGGGAGACCCAGTACTTC. It specifies CASSSLAWETQYF.

This rearrangement joins TRBV5-1 to TRBJ2-1, with 7 bases matching TRBD2. CDR1 and CDR2 from the germline V gene are SGHRS and YFSETQ. The CDR3 spans 15 residues. V trimming: 0 bases; J trimming: 4 bases; junction bases outside the gene matches: 4. CDR3 region: CASSLGLAAYNEQFF. The DNA of the CDR3 is TGCGCCAGCAGCTTGGGGCTAGCGGCATACAATGAGCAGTTCTTC.

This clone was recorded at least ten times. At one of its ends the junction is not consistent with the germline gene, which may arise from a read error. The rearrangement joins TRBV28 to TRBJ1-1, with D uncertain. CDR1 and CDR2 (germline): MDHEN, SYDVKM. There are 11 residues in the CDR3. The CDR3 sequence: CASSKGPNTSF. The CDR3 coding sequence is TGTGCCAGCAGTAAGGGCCCAAACACCTCTTTT. The whole variable domain, remainder taken from reference TRBV28 and TRBJ1-1, is DVKVTQSSRYLVKRTGEKVFLECVQDMDHENMFWYRQDPGLGLRLIYFSYDVKMKEKGDIPEGYSVSREKKERFSLILESASTNQTSMYLCASSKGPNTSFGQGTRLTVV.

This clone came up many times. CDR3 bases: TGTGCCAGCATAAGGGACGGGGGCTACGAGCAGTACTTC. Translated: CASIRDGGYEQYF. The rearrangement uses TRBV5-4 and TRBJ2-7; a weak D match, TRBD2 (6 bases). This CDR3 spans 13 amino acids. Deletions cut 6 bases from V and 3 bases from J, with 13 bases between. CDR1 is SGHNT, CDR2 YYREEE, per germline (reference sequence).

This clone has ten or more counts. The rearrangement links TRBV19 to TRBJ1-5; D unresolved. The V end was cut by 2 bases, the J end by 0 bases, with 11 bases between. Looked up from germline, CDR1 is LNHDA and CDR2 is SQIVND (reference sequence). CDR3 length: 16 amino acids. CDR3 loop: CASSIPQTGSNQPQHF. CDR3 bases: TGTGCCAGTAGTATACCCCAAACGGGTAGCAATCAGCCCCAGCATTTT.

This clone was recorded at least ten times. The chain recombines TRBV12-3 or TRBV12-4 with TRBJ1-1; TRBD1 aligns across 10 bases. V gave up 6 bases and J gave up 13 bases; unmatched junction bases: 11. CDR3 length: 13 residues. The CDR3 protein is CASRRDRGRMGFF. The CDR3 coding sequence is TGTGCCAGCAGGCGCGACAGGGGGCGGATGGGTTTCTTT.

This clone was counted a few times. The chain has TRBV9 and TRBJ2-5, with D perhaps matching TRBD2 (6 bases). Germline lookup yields CDR1 SGDLS and CDR2 YYNGEE. The V gene lost 4 bases and the J gene lost 4 bases, with 14 bases spanning the gap. The CDR3 contains 14 residues. The CDR3 protein is CASSSDLGGETQYF. CDR3 sequence (DNA): TGTGCCAGCAGCTCAGATCTGGGGGGAGAGACCCAGTACTTC.

The rearrangement links TRBV11-2 to TRBJ1-5; 12 nucleotides line up with TRBD1. Germline-derived CDR1 and CDR2 are SGHAT and FQNNGV. The CDR3 contains 15 residues. With V trimmed by 5 bases and J by 6 bases, 5 bases remained unmatched. As DNA, the CDR3 is TGTGCCAGCAGCCCCGGGACAGGGGGCGGTCAGCCCCAGCATTTT. It is translated as CASSPGTGGGQPQHF.